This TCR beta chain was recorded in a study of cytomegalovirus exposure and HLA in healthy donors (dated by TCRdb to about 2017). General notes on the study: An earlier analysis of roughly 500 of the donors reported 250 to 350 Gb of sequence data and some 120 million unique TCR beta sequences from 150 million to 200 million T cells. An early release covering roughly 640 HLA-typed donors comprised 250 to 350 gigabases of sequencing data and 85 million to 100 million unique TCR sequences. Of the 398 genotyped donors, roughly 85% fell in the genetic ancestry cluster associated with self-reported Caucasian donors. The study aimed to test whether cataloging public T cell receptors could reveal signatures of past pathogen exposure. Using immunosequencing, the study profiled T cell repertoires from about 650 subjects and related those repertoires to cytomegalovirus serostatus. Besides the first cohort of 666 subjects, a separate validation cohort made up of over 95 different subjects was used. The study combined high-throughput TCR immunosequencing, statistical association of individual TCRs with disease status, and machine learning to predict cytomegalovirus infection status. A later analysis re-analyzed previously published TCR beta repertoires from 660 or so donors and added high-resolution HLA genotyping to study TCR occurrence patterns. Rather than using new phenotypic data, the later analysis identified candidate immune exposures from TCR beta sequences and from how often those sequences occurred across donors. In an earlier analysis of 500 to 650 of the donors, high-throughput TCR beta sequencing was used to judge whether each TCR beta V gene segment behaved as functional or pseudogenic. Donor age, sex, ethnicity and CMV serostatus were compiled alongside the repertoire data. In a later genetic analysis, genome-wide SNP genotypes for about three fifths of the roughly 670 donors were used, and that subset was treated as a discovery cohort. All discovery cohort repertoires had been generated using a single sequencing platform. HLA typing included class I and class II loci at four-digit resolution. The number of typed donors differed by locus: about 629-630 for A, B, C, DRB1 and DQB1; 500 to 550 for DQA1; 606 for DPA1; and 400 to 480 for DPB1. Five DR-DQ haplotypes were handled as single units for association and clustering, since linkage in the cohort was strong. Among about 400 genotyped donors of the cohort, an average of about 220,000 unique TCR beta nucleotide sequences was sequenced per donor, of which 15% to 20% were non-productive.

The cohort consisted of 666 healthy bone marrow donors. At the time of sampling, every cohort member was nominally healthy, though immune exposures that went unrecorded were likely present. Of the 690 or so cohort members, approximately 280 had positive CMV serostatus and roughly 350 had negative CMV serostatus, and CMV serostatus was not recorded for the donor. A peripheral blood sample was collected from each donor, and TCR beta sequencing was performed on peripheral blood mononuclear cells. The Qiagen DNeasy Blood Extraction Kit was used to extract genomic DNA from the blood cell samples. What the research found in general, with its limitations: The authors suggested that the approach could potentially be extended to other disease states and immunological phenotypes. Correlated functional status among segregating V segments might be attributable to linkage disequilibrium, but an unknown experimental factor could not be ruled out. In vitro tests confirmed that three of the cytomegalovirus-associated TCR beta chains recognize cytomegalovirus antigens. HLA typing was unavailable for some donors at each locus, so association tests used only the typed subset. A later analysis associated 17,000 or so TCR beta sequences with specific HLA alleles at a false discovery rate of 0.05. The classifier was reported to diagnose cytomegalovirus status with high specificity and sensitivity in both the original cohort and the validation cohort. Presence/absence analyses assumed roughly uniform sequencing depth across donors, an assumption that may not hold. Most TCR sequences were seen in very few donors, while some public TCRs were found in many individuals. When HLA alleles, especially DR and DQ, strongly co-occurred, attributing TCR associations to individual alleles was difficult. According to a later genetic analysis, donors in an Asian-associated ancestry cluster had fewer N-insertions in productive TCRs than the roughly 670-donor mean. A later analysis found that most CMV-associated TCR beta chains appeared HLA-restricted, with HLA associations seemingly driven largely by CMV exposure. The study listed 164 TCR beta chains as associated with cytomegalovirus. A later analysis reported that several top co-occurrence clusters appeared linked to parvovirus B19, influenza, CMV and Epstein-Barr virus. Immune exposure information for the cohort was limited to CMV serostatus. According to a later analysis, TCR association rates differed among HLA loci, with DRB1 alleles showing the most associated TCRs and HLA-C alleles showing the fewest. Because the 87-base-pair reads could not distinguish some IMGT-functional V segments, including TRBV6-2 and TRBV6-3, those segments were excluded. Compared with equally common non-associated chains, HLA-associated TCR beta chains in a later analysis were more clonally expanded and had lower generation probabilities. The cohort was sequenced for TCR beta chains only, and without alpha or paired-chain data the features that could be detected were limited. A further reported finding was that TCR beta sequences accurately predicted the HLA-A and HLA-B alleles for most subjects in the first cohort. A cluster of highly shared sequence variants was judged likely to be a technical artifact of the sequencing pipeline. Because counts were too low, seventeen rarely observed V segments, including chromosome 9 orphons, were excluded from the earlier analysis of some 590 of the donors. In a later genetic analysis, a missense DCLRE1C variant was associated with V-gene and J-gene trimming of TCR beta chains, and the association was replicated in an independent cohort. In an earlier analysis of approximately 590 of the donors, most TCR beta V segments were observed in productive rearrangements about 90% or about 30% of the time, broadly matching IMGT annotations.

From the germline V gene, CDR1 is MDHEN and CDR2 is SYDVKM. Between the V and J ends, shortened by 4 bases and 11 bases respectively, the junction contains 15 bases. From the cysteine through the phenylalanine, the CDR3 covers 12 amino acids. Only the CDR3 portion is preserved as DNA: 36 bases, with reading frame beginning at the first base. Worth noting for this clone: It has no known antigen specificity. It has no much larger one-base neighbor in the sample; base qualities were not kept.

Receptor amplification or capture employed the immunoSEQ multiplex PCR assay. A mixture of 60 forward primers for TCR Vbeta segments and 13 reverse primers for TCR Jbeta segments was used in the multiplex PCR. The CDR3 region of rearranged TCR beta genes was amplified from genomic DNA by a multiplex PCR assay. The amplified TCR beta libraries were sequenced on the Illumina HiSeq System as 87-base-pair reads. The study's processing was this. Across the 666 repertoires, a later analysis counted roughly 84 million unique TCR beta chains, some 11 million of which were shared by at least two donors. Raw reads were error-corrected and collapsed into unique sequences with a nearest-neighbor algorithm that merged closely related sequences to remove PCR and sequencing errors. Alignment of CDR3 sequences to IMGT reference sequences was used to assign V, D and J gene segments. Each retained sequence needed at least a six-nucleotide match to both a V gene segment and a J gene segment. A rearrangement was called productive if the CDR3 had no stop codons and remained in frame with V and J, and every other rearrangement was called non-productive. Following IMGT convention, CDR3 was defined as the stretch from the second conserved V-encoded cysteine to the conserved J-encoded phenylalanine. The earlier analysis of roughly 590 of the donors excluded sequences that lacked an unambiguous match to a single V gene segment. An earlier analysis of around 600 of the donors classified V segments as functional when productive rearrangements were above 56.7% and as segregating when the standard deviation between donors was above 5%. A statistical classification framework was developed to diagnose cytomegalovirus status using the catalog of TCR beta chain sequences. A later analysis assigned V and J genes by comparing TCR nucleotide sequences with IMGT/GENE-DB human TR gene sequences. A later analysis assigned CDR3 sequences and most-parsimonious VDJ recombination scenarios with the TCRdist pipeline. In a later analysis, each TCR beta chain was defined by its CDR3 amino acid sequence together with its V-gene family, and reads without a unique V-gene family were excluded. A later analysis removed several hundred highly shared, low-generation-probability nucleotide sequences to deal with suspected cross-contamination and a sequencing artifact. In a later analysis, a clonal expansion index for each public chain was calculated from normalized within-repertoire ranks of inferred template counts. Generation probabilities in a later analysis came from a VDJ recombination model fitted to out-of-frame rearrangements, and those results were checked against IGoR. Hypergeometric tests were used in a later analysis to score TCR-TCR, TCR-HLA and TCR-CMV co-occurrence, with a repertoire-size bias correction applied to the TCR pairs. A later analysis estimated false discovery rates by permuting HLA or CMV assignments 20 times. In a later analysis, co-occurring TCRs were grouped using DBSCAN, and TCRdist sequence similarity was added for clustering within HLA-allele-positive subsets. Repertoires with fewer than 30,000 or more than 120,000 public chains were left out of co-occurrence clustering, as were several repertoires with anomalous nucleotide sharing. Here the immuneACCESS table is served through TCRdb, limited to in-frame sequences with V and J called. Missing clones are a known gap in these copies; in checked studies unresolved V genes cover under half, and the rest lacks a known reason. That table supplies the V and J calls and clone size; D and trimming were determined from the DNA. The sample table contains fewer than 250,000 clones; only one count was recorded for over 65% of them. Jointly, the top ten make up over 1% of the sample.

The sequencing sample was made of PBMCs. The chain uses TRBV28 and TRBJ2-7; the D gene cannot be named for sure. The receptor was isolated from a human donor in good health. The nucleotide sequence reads TGTGCCAGCAGTTCAGACTGGAGAACTAAGTACTTC. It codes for CASSSDWRTKYF.